This T cell receptor (beta chain) was sequenced during a study of blood T cell repertoires in COVID-19. Whole-study context: Acute and convalescent COVID-19 specimens originated in the United States, Italy and Spain.

Authors' methods: How many nucleated cells were present was estimated from reference gene primer amplification. Method: immunoSEQ multiplex PCR; TCRdb's copy keeps in-frame clones and lacks some. V, J and clone size are those of that table, while D and trimming were read from the DNA. The sample includes 65,000 to 90,000 clones, roughly 89% of them seen just once. There are 14 residues in the CDR3. Trimming took off 1 base at V and 5 bases at J, with 9 bases between the two ends. Germline V lookup: CDR1 SGHVS, CDR2 FQNEAQ. Material for sequencing was peripheral blood. This chain links TRBV7-8 with TRBJ1-5; tentatively, D is TRBD1 (6 bases). This clonotype was obtained from a man older than 75 with acute or convalescent COVID-19. CDR3 residues: CASSLGGRYQPQHF. DNA of the CDR3: TGTGCCAGCAGCTTAGGGGGGCGGTATCAGCCCCAGCATTTT.